This TCR beta chain originates from a study of beta chain features in type 1 diabetes. Turning to this clone: Its target is unknown.

Notes on the study in general: Naive, central memory and regulatory TCRB repertoires appeared more similar among patients than healthy donors. Moderately but significantly shorter TCRB CDR3s were found in Type 1 diabetes patients in all four CD4+ subsets.

The study reverse transcribed the entire isolated RNA, so it sequenced expressed TCRB transcripts. The protocol was immunoSEQ multiplex PCR, while the TCRdb copy is restricted to in-frame clones and leaves out a portion. The sample holds roughly 28,000 clones; approximately 51% are singletons and the top ten take 1.4% to 1.5%. V trimming: 2 bases; J trimming: 6 bases; junction bases outside the gene matches: 10. This CDR3 has 15 amino acids. Germline lookup yields CDR1 SGHDN and CDR2 FVKESK. The sequencing input was Tregs from blood. This sequence was found in a woman younger than 35 with type 1 diabetes. The chain recombines TRBV14 with TRBJ2-7; 7 bases map to TRBD1. The CDR3 coding sequence is TGTGCCAGCAGCCAAACGACAGGGCCGACGAGCGAGCAGTACGTC. Its protein is CASSQTTGPTSEQYV.